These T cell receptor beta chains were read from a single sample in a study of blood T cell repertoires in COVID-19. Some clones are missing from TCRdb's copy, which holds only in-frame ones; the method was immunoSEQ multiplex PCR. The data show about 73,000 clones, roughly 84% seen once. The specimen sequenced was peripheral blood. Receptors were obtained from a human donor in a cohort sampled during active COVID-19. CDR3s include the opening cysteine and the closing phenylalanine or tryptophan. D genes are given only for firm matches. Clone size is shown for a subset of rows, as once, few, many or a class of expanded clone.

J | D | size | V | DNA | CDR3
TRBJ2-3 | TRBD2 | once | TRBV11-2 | TGTGCCAGCAGCTGGGGAATTAGCGGGGGGGTGACAGATACGCAGTATTTT | CASSWGISGGVTDTQYF
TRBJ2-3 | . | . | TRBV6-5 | TGTGCCAGCCGGGTCGCAGGCACAGATACGCAGTATTTT | CASRVAGTDTQYF
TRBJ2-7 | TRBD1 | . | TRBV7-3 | TGTGCCAGCAGCTTACTACCGGGACAGCCTTTGAATGAGCAGTACTTC | CASSLLPGQPLNEQYF
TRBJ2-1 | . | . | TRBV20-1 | TGCAGTGCCGCCCCGGTGGTGGAGCAGTTCTTC | CSAAPVVEQFF
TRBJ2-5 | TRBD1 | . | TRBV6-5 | TGTGCCAGCAGTTACTCAGGACAGGGGGCGCGAAAGACCCAGTACTTC | CASSYSGQGARKTQYF
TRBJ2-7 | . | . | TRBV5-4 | TGTGCCAGCAGCTTGGCGGGACAAACCTACGAGCAGTACTTC | CASSLAGQTYEQYF
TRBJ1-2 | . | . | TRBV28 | TGTGCCAGCAGTCGCTCCGGGACAAGTGGCTACACCTTC | CASSRSGTSGYTF
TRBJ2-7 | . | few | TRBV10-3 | TGTGCCATCAGTCCTTCCTACGAGCAGTACTTC | CAISPSYEQYF
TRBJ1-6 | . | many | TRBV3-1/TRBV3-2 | TGTGCCAGCAGGGAGGCGAGGGAGGTGGGATATAATTCACCCCTCCACTTT | CASREAREVGYNSPLHF
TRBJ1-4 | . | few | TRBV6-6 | TGTGCCAGCAGTCGCCGAAGCGGGAGAGCCACTAATGAAAAACTGTTTTTT | CASSRRSGRATNEKLFF
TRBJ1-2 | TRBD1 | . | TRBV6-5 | TGTGCCAGCAGGCTACAGGGGGCTGGTGGCTACACCTTC | CASRLQGAGGYTF
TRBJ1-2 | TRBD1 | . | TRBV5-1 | TGCGCCAGCAGGGAAAGACAGGGGGCATTTGGCTATGGCTACACCTTC | CASRERQGAFGYGYTF
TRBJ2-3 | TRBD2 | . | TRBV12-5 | TGTGCTAGTGGTTTGTCGGTGGGACTAGCGGTTACCACAGATACGCAGTATTTT | CASGLSVGLAVTTDTQYF
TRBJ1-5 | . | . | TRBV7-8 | TGTGCCAGCAGCTTTACTAGGGATCAGCCCCAGCATTTT | CASSFTRDQPQHF
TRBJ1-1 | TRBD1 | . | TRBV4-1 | TGCGCCAGCAGCCTTACCGGGACAGGGGACCCTGAAGCTTTCTTT | CASSLTGTGDPEAFF
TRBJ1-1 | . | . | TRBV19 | TGTGCCAGTAGTATAGTAGGGGCCGACACTGAAGCTTTCTTT | CASSIVGADTEAFF
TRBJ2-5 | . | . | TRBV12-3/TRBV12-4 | TGTGCCAGCAGTCCACAATACCAAGAGACCCAGTACTTC | CASSPQYQETQYF
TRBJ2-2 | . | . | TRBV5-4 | TGTGCCAGCAGCCCCGGGGTAGCTCTGAGGACCGGGGAGCTGTTTTTT | CASSPGVALRTGELFF
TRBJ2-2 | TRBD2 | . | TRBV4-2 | TGTGCCAGCAGCCAAGATGACGGAGCGGGGGGAAACACCGGGGAGCTGTTTTTT | CASSQDDGAGGNTGELFF
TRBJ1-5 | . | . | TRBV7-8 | TGTGCCAGCAGCGCTTCTGGCGGCTATAGCAATCAGCCCCAGCATTTT | CASSASGGYSNQPQHF
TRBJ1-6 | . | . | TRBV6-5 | TGTGCCAGCAGTTACGACTCCTTTGGTTCACCCCTCCACTTT | CASSYDSFGSPLHF
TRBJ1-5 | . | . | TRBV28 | TGTGCCAGCAGTTGGGACACGAATCAGCCCCAGCATTTT | CASSWDTNQPQHF
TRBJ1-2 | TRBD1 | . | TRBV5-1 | TGCGCCAGCGGGGACAGTTTCTATGGCTACACCTTC | CASGDSFYGYTF
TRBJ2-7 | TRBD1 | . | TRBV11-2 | TGTGCCAGCAGCCGGGACAGGGGAAGTAGCGAGCAGTACTTC | CASSRDRGSSEQYF
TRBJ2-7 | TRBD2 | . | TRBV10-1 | TGCGCCAGCAGTCGGGGGGATTCCTACGAGCAGTACTTC | CASSRGDSYEQYF
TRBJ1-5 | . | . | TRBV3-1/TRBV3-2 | TGTGCCAGCAGTCCGGGAGGGGGACAGCCCCAGCATTTT | CASSPGGGQPQHF
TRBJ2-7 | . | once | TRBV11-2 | TGTGCCAGCAGCTTGGGGCCTCTCGGTGCCGGTACGAAGCAGTACTTC | CASSLGPLGAGTKQYF
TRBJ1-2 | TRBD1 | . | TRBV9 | TGTGCCAGCAGCGTGCAAACCGGGACAGGGACTGGCTACACCTTC | CASSVQTGTGTGYTF
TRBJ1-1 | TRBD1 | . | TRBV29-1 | TGCAGCGTTGGCCGGGGGACAGGGTCGGCTGAAGCTTTCTTT | CSVGRGTGSAEAFF
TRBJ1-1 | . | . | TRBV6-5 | TGTGCCAGCAGCCCCGGGGTGGGGGGGTTGGCTTTCTTT | CASSPGVGGLAFF
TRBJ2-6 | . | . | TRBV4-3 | TGCGCCAGCAGCCAACCCCCGGGCTCTGGGGCCAACGTCCTGACTTTC | CASSQPPGSGANVLTF
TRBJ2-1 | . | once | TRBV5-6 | TGTGCCAGCAGCTTGTCACCCAGGGACTACAATGAGCAGTTCTTC | CASSLSPRDYNEQFF
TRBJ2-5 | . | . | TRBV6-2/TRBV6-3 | TGTGCCAGCAGTTACCGGTTATTGGAGACCCAGTACTTC | CASSYRLLETQYF
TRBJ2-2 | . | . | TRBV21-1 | TGTGCCAGCAGCAACCCCGGACTAGCGGGGCAGAACACCGGGGAGCTGTTTTTT | CASSNPGLAGQNTGELFF
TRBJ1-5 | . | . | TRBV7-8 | TGTGCCAGCAGCTCCTATAGGCTAGGGGGAAATCAGCCCCAGCATTTT | CASSSYRLGGNQPQHF
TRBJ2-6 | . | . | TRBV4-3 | TGCGCCAGCAGCCAAGATCGCGGGTCTGGGGCCAACGTCCTGACTTTC | CASSQDRGSGANVLTF